This TCR beta chain was sequenced during a study of shared clonotypes between healthy human individuals. Each unsorted sample relied on 90 million or so PBMCs as its source of genomic DNA. Measured with immunoSEQ multiplex PCR; TCRdb has only the in-frame clones, and not every one. Of under 600,000 clones listed, around 77% were seen once; the top ten hold 12%. CDR1 LGHNA and CDR2 YSLEER come from the germline V gene. This CDR3 is built from 14 residues. V lost 0 bases to trimming and J lost 12 bases, with 17 bases between them. The sequencing sample was made of PBMCs. The clonotype originates from a woman aged 40 to 50 in good health. Some clones in this sample may be carry-over from other donors' samples. This chain connects TRBV4-3 to TRBJ1-1; D remains ambiguous. CDR3 residues: CASSQERQSLETFF. CDR3 in DNA: TGCGCCAGCAGCCAAGAAAGGCAGTCCTTGGAAACTTTCTTT.